This TCR beta chain emerged from a study of CD8+CD57+ T cells in acquired aplastic anemia. Whole-study context: Sorting CD4+ and CD8+ cells gave DNA averaging around 3 ug.

CDR3 length: 13 amino acids. V was clipped by 4 bases and J by 7 bases, with 13 bases between them. Per germline, CDR1 ENHRY and CDR2 SYGVKD. Profiling of TCR beta VDJ combinations and CDR3 sequences used genomic DNA as template. MiXCR, run by TCRdb on the reads, gives a single entry per CDR3 protein. The table has roughly 160,000 distinct CDR3 sequences, about 64% seen once; the top ten hold about 50%. Selection for sequencing was limited to patients who had shown CD8+CD57+ cell expansion by flow cytometry. All patients had severe acquired aplastic anemia. The blood sampling took place in patients who had so far received no therapy. Study-level points and caveats: Overlapping CD8+ CDR3 repertoires of patients and controls contained roughly 29 shared sequences.

Remarks on this clonotype: Its antigen is unidentified.

This receptor was obtained from a human donor with aplastic anemia. Sequencing input: sorted CD4+, CD8+, or CD8+CD57+ T cells (not recorded which) from PBMCs. The chain combines TRBV10-3 with TRBJ1-2; the D gene is possibly TRBD1 (6 bases). In DNA, the CDR3 is TGTGCCATCAGTGCGGGGGCAGTAAGTGGCTACACCTTC. Encoded protein: CAISAGAVSGYTF.